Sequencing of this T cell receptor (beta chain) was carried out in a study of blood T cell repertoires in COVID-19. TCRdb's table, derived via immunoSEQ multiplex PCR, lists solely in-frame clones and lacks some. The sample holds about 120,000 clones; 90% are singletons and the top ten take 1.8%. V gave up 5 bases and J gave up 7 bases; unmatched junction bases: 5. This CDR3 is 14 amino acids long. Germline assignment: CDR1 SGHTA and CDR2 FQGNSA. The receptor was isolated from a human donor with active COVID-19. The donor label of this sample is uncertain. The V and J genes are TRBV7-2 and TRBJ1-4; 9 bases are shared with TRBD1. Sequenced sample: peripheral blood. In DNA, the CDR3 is TGTGCCAGCAGCGCCCGGGACAGGGCTGAAAAACTGTTTTTT. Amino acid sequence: CASSARDRAEKLFF.